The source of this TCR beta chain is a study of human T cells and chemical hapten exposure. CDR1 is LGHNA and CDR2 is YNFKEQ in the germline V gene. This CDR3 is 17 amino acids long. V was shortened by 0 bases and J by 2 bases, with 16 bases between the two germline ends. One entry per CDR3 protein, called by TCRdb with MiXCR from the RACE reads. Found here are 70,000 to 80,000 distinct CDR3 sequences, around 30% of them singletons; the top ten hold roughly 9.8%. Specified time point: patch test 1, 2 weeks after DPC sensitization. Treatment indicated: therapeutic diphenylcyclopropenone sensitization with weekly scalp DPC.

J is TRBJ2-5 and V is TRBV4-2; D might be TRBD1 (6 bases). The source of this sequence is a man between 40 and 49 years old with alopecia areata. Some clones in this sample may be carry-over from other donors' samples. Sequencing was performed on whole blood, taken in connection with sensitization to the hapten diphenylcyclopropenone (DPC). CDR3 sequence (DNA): TGTGCCAGCAGCCAAGATGTTCGTCAGGGGTATCAAGAGACCCAGTACTTC. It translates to CASSQDVRQGYQETQYF.